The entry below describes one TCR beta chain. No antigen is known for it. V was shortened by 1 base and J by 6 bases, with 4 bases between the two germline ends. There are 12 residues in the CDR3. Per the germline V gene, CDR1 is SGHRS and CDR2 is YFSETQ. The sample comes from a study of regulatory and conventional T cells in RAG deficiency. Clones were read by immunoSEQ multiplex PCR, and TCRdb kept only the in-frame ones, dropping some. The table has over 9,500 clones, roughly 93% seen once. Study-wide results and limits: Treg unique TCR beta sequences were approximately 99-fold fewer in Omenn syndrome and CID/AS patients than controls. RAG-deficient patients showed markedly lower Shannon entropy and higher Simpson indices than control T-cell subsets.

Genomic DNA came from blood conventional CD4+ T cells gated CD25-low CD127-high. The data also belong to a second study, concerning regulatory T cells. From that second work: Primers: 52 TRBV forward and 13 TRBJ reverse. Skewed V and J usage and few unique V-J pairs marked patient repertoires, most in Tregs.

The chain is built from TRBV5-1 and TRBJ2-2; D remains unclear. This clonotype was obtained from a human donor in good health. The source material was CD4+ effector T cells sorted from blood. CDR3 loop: CASSLSAGELFF. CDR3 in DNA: TGCGCCAGCAGCTTGTCTGCCGGGGAGCTGTTTTTT.